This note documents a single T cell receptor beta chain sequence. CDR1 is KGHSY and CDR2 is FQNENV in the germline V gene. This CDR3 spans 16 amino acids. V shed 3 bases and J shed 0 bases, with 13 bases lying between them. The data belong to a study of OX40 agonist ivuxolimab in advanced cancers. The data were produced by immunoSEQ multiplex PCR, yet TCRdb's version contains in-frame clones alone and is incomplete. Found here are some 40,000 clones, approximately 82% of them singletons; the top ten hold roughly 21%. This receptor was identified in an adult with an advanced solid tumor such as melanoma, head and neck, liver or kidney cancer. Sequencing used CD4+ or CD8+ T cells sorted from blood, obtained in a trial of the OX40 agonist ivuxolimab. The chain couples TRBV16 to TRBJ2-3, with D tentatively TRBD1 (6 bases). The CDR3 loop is CASSQQGPASTDTQYF. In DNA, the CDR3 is TGTGCCAGCAGCCAGCAGGGGCCCGCTAGCACAGATACGCAGTATTTT.